The T cell receptor beta chain under discussion was sequenced for a study of metastatic and nonmetastatic thyroid tumors. The overall study: Across blood and tumor or nodule tissue, repertoires from malignant and benign thyroid patients were compared with one another. Study findings and constraints: The study reportedly found significantly higher TCR beta diversity in malignant thyroid tumors than benign nodules, in blood and tumor.

Notes on this clone: Its cognate antigen is unknown.

Germline-derived CDR1 and CDR2 are MNHNS and SASEGT. With 5 bases removed from V and 14 bases from J, the gap between germline ends came to 19 bases. This CDR3 spans 13 amino acids. Study processing details: It was from CDR3 differences across clinicopathological groups that a distant-metastasis classifier for papillary thyroid cancer was built. TCRdb ran MiXCR on the PCR reads. TCRdb, rather than the study authors, made the V and J calls. The sample shows some 25,000 clones, around 21% of them seen only once. Every patient was untreated before thyroid surgery. The chain is built from TRBV6-1 and TRBJ2-1; no reliable D call. This sequence was found in a female donor with papillary thyroid cancer or a benign thyroid nodule (not recorded which). Some clones in this sample may be carry-over from other donors' samples. Input material: blood. DNA of the CDR3: TGTGCCAGCAGTTTATCCCCGAGGACGGTGGAGTTCTTC. It is translated as CASSLSPRTVEFF.